The subject of this entry is one T cell receptor (beta chain). Its antigen is as yet unknown. Compared with germline, one end of the junction differs, possibly owing to a read error. The data are from a study of blood T cells in healthy people across ages. Study-wide results and caveats: The unsorted PBMCs prevented any conclusive comparison of naive versus antigen-experienced cells. The study found more naive CD4+ cells and higher diversity in long-lived than aged donors.

The authors ran a second PCR of 7 to 11 cycles using a sample-barcoded 5' primer and a J-beta primer mix. Each single sample gave us at least 2.5 million CDR3-containing paired-end reads. One entry per CDR3 protein results from TCRdb running MiXCR on the 5' RACE reads. The data contain around 1,800,000 distinct CDR3 sequences, 30% to 40% of them singletons. Staff drew around 10 milliliters of peripheral blood from each donor. The CDR3 is made up of 17 amino acids. Germline values: CDR1 SEHNR, CDR2 FQNEAQ (reference sequence). The source material was blood. The J gene is TRBJ2-5, the V gene TRBV7-9; D is unclear. This clonotype was sampled from a human donor in good health. The CDR3 loop reads CASSLGRGLPYQETQYF. CDR3 coding DNA: TGTGCCAGCAGCTTAGGCCGCGGATTACCGTACCAAGAGACACAGTACTTC.